This T cell receptor (beta chain) was captured by sequencing in a study of T cells after yellow fever vaccination. Study context: Fractions with few cells were prepared using SMART-Seq v4 Ultra Low Input.

From germline, CDR1 is SGDLS and CDR2 YYNGEE. CDR3 length: 16 residues. Trimming cost V 2 bases and J 6 bases; bases outside gene matches: 6. This clonotype was seen a handful of times. What it binds is not known. Study-level findings and limits: Most clones from primary vaccination were detected again post-booster (around 95% CD4, 70% to 90% CD8). Abundant clonotypes from the bulk population could get into FACS-sorted repertoires as contaminants.

Generation of TCR cDNA used 5'RACE template switching (which added a universal primer site and UMIs). Each CDR3 protein is one row after TCRdb ran MiXCR on the 5' RACE reads. The sample lists some 300,000 distinct CDR3 sequences, less than 9.5% seen once, with 3% to 4% in the top ten. The rearrangement links TRBV9 to TRBJ1-6, with 9 nucleotides matching TRBD1. The sequence was collected from a man in his late teens or twenties who received the YFV17D yellow fever vaccine. This specimen was CD4+ T cells sorted from PBMCs, taken 5 days after the yellow fever booster vaccination. CDR3 loop: CASSVSDRGFNSPLHF. In DNA form, the CDR3 reads TGTGCCAGCAGCGTCAGCGACAGGGGGTTTAATTCACCCCTCCACTTT.